The 17 T cell receptor beta chains reported below all come from one sample, sequenced in a study of blood T cells in healthy people across ages. Sample-barcoded 5' priming and a J-beta primer mix drove a second PCR of 7 to 11 cycles. MiXCR, run by TCRdb on the 5' RACE reads, gives a single entry per CDR3 protein. The repertoire consists of 870,000 or so distinct CDR3 sequences, with 29% occurring once and the leading ten covering roughly a sixth. Material: blood. These receptors all come from a woman of 80 years or more in good health.

The chain joins TRBV7-8 to TRBJ2-4; the D is unclear. The J call is uncertain, as TRBJ2-5 better fits the DNA end. The CDR3 runs 14 residues. Germline CDR1 SGHVS, CDR2 FQNEAQ. The CDR3 DNA reads as TGTGCCAGCAGCCTACAACAGAGCCAAGAGACCCAGTACTTC. Translating it yields CASSLQQSQETQYF.

V and J are TRBV6-4 and TRBJ2-3; 8 bases are a match to TRBD2. Losses at the gene ends were 0 bases for V and 3 bases for J; bases not matched to a gene: 8. CDR3 length equals 17 residues. Germline V CDR1 and CDR2: MRHNA, SNTAGT. CDR3: CASSDSKGGGRTDTQYF. Written as DNA, the CDR3 is TGTGCCAGCAGTGACTCTAAGGGCGGGGGGCGAACAGATACGCAGTATTTT.

This clonotype was counted only a few times. This sequence may be a read error, since a much larger clone differs from it by one base. The chain carries TRBV20-1 and TRBJ2-1; TRBD1 matches at 8 bases. The J call may be wrong; the DNA end is better matched by TRBJ2-7. Looked up from germline, CDR1 is DFQATT and CDR2 is SNEGSKA (reference sequence). CDR3 length: 13 amino acids. The CDR3 DNA is TGCAGTGCTCCCGCGGGACAGGCCTACGAGCAGTACTTC. It encodes CSAPAGQAYEQYF.

This clonotype occurred a few times. The chain links TRBV12-3 or TRBV12-4 to TRBJ2-1; 8 bases fit TRBD2. Trimming at V came to 3 bases and at J to 7 bases, leaving 11 bases not matched to a gene. This CDR3 contains 16 residues. The CDR3 sequence is CASSFPPGGAGNEQFF. In DNA form, the CDR3 reads TGTGCCAGCAGTTTTCCCCCGGGGGGGGCTGGGAATGAGCAGTTCTTC.

This clonotype was recorded at least ten times. The chain carries TRBV20-1 and TRBJ2-3, with TRBD2 matching over 12 bases. The V gene's germline CDR1 is DFQATT and CDR2 SNEGSKA (reference sequence). The CDR3 consists of 15 residues. With 5 bases clipped from V and 3 bases from J, the junction kept 6 bases outside the gene matches. As DNA, the CDR3 is TGCAGTGCTCCTAGCGGGGGGGGTGTAACAGATACGCAGTATTTT. Encoded protein: CSAPSGGGVTDTQYF.

The gene calls are TRBV20-1 and TRBJ1-5, with TRBD1 as a possible D gene (6 bases). The germline V and J ends were trimmed by 3 bases and 5 bases, with 14 bases remaining between them. Germline values: CDR1 DFQATT, CDR2 SNEGSKA (reference sequence). The length of the CDR3 is 14 residues. The CDR3 DNA reads as TGCAGTGCTAGTAGCAGGGGCGGGGATCAGCCCCAGCATTTT. It translates to CSASSRGGDQPQHF.

The sample holds a few counts of this clonotype. Since a much larger clone is just one base distant, this may be a read error. This rearrangement joins TRBV12-3 or TRBV12-4 to TRBJ2-7, with 9 bases that match TRBD2. The DNA end favors TRBJ2-5, so the J call may be wrong. The CDR3 is made up of 16 amino acids. The chain's CDR3 is CASSSKSGGSKETQYF. The CDR3 bases are TGTGCCAGCAGTAGCAAGAGCGGGGGGTCAAAAGAGACCCAGTACTTC.

This clonotype was counted ten times or more. The chain combines TRBV5-6 with TRBJ2-7, with TRBD1 identical over 8 bases. Matching the DNA end better, TRBJ2-5 makes the J call doubtful. The CDR3 has 15 amino acids. Per germline, CDR1 SGHDT and CDR2 YYEEEE. CDR3 nucleotides: TGTGCCAGCAGCAACAGGGGGACGGGAAAAAAGACCCAGTACTTC. This encodes CASSNRGTGKKTQYF.

Regarding this clonotype: One end of the junction varies from germline; a read error may be responsible. Here the CDR3 reads CVSSPRDRSTEAFF. In nucleotides, the CDR3 is TGTGTCAGCAGCCCACGGGACAGGTCTACTGAAGCTTTCTTT. V gene TRBV14 combines with J gene TRBJ1-1; 8 bases are shared with TRBD1. CDR3 length equals 14 residues. Per germline, CDR1 SGHDN and CDR2 FVKESK.

This clonotype showed up many times. V is TRBV12-3 or TRBV12-4 and J is TRBJ2-7, with D perhaps being TRBD1 or TRBD2 (6 bases each). This CDR3 has 14 amino acids. Trimming took off 5 bases at V and 6 bases at J, with 17 bases between the two ends. In nucleotides, the CDR3 is TGTGCCAGCAGTCCCAGGGGTTACGGGGGCGAGCAGTACTTC. Amino acids: CASSPRGYGGEQYF.

This clonotype was detected a few times. A much larger clone is a single base away; this may be a read error. The chain recombines TRBV20-1 with TRBJ2-7; 10 bases are shared with TRBD2. The germline CDR1 and CDR2 sequences are DFQATT and SNEGSKA (reference sequence). V lost 4 bases to trimming and J lost 0 bases; unmatched junction nucleotides: 6. The CDR3 has 15 amino acids. CDR3 residues: CSANLAGAVSYEQYF. The CDR3, as DNA: TGCAGTGCTAACCTAGCGGGGGCCGTCTCCTACGAGCAGTACTTC.

This clonotype was detected many times. V gene TRBV29-1 combines with J gene TRBJ2-3, with unresolved D. CDR1 and CDR2 from the germline V gene are SQVTM and ANQGSEA. V was trimmed by 7 bases and J by 4 bases, leaving 12 bases between them. The CDR3 loop spans 12 amino acids. The CDR3 is CSGYARADTQYF. The DNA of the CDR3 is TGCAGCGGCTATGCGCGCGCAGATACGCAGTATTTT.

The sample holds a few counts of this clonotype. The chain joins TRBV20-1 to TRBJ2-3; D perhaps matches TRBD2 (6 bases). This CDR3 has 14 residues. CDR1 DFQATT and CDR2 SNEGSKA come from the germline V gene (reference sequence). V lost 0 bases and J lost 0, with 7 bases in between. The CDR3 loop is CSARDGGSTDTQYF. CDR3 bases: TGCAGTGCTAGAGATGGGGGGAGCACAGATACGCAGTATTTT.

This clonotype was seen repeatedly, ten times or more. This chain joins TRBV2 and TRBJ2-7, with TRBD1 matching over 9 bases. Trimming removed 6 bases from V and 3 bases from J; junction bases left unmatched: 12. Germline V lookup: CDR1 SNHLY, CDR2 FYNNEI. The CDR3 covers 16 residues. Written as DNA, the CDR3 is TGTGCCAGCAGGGGTGGACAGGGGACCTCCGGCTACGAGCAGTACTTC. It codes for CASRGGQGTSGYEQYF.

As concerns this clonotype: A much larger clonotype is one base distant, so this may be a read error. The chain links TRBV6-2 or TRBV6-3 to TRBJ2-5; no clear D gene. Deletions cut 5 bases from V and 11 bases from J, with 18 bases between. The V gene's germline CDR1 is MNHEY and CDR2 SVGEGT. The CDR3 length is 13 residues. CDR3 residues: CASSAANWGEQYF. CDR3 in DNA: TGTGCCAGCAGTGCCGCAAACTGGGGTGAGCAGTACTTC.

This clonotype was counted at least ten times. The genes are TRBV12-3 or TRBV12-4 and TRBJ2-7; 9 bases fit TRBD1. This CDR3 comprises 13 residues. After removal of 5 bases from V and 9 bases from J, the junction contained 8 bases not matched to a gene. Here the CDR3 DNA reads TGTGCCAGCAGTGTACAGGGGGCGCAGGGGCAGTACTTC. Amino acid sequence: CASSVQGAQGQYF.

This clonotype was detected many times. The chain carries TRBV7-2 and TRBJ2-7; maybe TRBD2 (6 bases). In germline, CDR1 is SGHTA, CDR2 FQGNSA. The ends were cut back, 5 bases at V and 3 bases at J, with 17 bases in the middle. This CDR3 spans 15 amino acids. CDR3 sequence (DNA): TGTGCCAGCAGCCCACAGGCGGGGACGGGCTACGAGCAGTACTTC. Protein: CASSPQAGTGYEQYF.